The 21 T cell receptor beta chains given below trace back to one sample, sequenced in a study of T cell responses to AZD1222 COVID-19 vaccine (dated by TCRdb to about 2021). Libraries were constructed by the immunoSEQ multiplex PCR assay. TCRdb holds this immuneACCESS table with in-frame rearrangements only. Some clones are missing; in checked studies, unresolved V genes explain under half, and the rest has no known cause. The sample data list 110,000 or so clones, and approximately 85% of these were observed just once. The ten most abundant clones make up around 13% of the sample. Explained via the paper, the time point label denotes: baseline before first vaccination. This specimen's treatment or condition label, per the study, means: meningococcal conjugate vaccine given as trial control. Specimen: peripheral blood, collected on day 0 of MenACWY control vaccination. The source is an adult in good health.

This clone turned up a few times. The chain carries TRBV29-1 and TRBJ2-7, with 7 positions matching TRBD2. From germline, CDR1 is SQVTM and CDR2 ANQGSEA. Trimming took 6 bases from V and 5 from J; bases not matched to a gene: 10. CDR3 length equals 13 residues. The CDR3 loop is CSVRASGIHEQYF. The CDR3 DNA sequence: TGCAGCGTGAGGGCTAGCGGAATCCACGAGCAGTACTTC.

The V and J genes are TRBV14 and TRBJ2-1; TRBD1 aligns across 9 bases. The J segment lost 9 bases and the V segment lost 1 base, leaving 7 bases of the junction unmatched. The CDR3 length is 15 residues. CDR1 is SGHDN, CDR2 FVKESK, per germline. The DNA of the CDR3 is TGTGCCAGCAGCCAAGGGGACAGGGCTAGGGGTGAGCAGTTCTTC. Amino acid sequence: CASSQGDRARGEQFF.

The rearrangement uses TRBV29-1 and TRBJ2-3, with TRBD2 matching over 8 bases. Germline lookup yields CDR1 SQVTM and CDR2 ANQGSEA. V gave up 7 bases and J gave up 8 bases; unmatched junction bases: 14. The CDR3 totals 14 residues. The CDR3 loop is CSGSLGLVTPTQYF. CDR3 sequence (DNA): TGCAGCGGGTCCCTGGGACTAGTTACCCCTACGCAGTATTTT.

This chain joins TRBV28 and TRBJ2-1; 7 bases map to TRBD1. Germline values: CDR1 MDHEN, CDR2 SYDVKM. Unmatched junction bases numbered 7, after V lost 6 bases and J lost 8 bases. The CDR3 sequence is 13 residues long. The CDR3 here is CASRRQGIDEQFF. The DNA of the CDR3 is TGTGCCAGCAGGCGACAGGGTATCGATGAGCAGTTCTTC.

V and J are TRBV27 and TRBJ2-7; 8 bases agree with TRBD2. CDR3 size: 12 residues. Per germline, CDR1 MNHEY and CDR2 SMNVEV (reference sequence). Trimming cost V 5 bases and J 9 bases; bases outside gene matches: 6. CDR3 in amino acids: CASSPTGTRQYF. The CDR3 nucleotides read TGTGCCAGCAGTCCGACCGGGACTAGGCAGTACTTC.

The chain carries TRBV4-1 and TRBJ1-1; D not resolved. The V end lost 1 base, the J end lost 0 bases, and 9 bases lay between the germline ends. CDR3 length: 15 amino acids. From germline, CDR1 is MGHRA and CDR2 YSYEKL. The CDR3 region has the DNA TGCGCCAGCAGCCAAGGGGTCGTTCTGAACACTGAAGCTTTCTTT. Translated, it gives CASSQGVVLNTEAFF.

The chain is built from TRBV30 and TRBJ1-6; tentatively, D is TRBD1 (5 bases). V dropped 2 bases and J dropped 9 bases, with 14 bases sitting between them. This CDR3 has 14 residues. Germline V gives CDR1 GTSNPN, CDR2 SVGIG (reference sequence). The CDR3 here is CAWSPGGPGSPLHF. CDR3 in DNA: TGTGCCTGGAGTCCTGGGGGTCCGGGTTCACCCCTCCACTTT.

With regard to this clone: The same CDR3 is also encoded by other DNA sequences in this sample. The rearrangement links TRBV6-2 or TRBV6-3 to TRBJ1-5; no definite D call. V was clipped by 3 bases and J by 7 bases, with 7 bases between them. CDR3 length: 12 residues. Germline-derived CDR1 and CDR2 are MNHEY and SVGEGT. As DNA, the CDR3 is TGTGCCAGCAGTTATTCTGGACAGCCCCAGCATTTT. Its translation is CASSYSGQPQHF.

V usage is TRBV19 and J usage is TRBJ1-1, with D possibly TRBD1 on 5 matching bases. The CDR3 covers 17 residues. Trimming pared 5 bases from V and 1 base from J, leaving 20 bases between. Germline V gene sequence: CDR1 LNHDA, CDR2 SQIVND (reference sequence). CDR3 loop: CASSVWDGYLGNTEAFF. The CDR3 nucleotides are TGTGCCAGTAGTGTATGGGACGGGTATTTGGGGAACACTGAAGCTTTCTTT.

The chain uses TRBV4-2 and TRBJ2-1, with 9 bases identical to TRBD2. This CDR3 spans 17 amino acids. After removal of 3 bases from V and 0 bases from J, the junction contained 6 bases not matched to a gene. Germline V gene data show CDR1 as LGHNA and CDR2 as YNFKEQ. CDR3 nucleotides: TGTGCCAGCAGCCACCTGATTAGCGGGAGCTCCTACAATGAGCAGTTCTTC. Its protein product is CASSHLISGSSYNEQFF.

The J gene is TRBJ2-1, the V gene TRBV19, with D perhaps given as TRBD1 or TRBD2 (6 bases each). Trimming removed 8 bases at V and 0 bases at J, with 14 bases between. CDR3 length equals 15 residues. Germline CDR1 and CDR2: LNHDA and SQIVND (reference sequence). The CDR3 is CASRWTAGSYNEQFF. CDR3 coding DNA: TGTGCCAGTCGCTGGACAGCGGGCTCCTACAATGAGCAGTTCTTC.

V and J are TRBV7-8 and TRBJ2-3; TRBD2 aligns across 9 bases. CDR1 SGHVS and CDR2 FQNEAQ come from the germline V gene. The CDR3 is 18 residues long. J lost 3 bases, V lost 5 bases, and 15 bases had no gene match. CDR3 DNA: TGTGCCAGCAGCATACCGCGGGGGGGGCCAGGAGGGACAGATACGCAGTATTTT. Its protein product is CASSIPRGGPGGTDTQYF.

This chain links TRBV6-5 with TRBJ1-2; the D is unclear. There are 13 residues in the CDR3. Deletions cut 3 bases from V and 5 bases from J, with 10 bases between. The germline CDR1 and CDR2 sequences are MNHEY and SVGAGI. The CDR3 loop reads CASSYGGTYGYTF. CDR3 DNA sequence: TGTGCCAGCAGTTATGGAGGAACGTATGGCTACACCTTC.

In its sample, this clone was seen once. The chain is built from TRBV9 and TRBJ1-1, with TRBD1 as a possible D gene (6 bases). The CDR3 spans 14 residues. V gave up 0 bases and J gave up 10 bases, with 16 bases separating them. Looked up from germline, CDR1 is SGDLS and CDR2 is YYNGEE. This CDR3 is CASSVGPGTSGAFF. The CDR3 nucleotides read TGTGCCAGCAGCGTAGGACCGGGGACAAGTGGAGCTTTCTTT. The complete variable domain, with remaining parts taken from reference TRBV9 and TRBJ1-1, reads DSGVTQTPKHLITATGQRVTLRCSPRSGDLSVYWYQQSLDQGLQFLIQYYNGEERAKGNILERFSAQQFPDLHSELNLSSLELGDSALYFCASSVGPGTSGAFFGQGTRLTVV.

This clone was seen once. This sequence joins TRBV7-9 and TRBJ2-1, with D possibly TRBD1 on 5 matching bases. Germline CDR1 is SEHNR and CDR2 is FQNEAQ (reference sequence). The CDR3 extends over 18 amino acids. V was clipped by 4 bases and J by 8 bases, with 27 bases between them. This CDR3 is CASSSPGLGAGHDYEQFF. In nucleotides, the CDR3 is TGTGCCAGCAGCTCCCCGGGCCTAGGGGCTGGTCACGACTATGAGCAGTTCTTC.

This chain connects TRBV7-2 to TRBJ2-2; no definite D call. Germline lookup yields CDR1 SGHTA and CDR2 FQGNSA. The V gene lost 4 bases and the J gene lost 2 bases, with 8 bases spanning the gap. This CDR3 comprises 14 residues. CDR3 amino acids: CASSSGQNTGELFF. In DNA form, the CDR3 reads TGTGCCAGCAGCTCCGGCCAAAACACCGGGGAGCTGTTTTTT.

In DNA, the CDR3 is TGTGCCAGCAGCGCCGACTCTAGAGCTAGCACAGATACGCAGTATTTT. Amino acid sequence: CASSADSRASTDTQYF. The rearrangement uses TRBV9 and TRBJ2-3; no clear D. Trimming took off 3 bases at V and 0 bases at J, with 14 bases between the two ends. Germline V gives CDR1 SGDLS, CDR2 YYNGEE. The CDR3 runs 16 residues.

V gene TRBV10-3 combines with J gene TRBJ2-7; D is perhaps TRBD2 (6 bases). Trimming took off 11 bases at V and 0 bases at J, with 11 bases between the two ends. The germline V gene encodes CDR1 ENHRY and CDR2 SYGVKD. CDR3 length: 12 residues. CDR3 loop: CAPGDFSYEQYF. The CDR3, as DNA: TGTGCCCCGGGGGACTTCTCCTACGAGCAGTACTTC.

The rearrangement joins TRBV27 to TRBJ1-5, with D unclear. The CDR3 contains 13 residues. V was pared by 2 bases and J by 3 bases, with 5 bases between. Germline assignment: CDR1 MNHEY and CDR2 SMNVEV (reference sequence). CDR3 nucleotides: TGTGCCAGCAGTTTACAGCTCAATCAGCCCCAGCATTTT. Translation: CASSLQLNQPQHF.

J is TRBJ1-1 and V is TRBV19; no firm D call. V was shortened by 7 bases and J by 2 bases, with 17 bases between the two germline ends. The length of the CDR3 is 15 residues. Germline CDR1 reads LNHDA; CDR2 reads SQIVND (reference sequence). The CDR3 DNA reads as TGTGCCAGTAAAAGAGATGGTTTCCCAAACACTGAAGCTTTCTTT. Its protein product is CASKRDGFPNTEAFF.

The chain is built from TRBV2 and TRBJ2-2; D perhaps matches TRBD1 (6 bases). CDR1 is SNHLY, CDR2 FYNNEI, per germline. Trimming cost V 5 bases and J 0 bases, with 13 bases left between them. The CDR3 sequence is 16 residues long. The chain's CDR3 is CASSLVRGTNTGELFF. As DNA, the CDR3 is TGTGCCAGCAGTTTGGTTAGGGGGACGAACACCGGGGAGCTGTTTTTT.